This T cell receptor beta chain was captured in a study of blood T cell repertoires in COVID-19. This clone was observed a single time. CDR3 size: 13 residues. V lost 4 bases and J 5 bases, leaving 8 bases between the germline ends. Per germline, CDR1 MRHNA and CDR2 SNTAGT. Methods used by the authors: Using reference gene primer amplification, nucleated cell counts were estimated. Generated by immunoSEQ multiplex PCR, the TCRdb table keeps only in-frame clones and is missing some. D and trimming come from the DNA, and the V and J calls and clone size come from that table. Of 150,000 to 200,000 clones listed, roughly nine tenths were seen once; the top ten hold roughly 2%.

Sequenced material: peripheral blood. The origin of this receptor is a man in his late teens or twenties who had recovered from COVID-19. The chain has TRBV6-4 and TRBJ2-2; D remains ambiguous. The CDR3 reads CASSGAETGELFF. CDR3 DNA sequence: TGTGCCAGCAGTGGAGCTGAGACCGGGGAGCTGTTTTTT.